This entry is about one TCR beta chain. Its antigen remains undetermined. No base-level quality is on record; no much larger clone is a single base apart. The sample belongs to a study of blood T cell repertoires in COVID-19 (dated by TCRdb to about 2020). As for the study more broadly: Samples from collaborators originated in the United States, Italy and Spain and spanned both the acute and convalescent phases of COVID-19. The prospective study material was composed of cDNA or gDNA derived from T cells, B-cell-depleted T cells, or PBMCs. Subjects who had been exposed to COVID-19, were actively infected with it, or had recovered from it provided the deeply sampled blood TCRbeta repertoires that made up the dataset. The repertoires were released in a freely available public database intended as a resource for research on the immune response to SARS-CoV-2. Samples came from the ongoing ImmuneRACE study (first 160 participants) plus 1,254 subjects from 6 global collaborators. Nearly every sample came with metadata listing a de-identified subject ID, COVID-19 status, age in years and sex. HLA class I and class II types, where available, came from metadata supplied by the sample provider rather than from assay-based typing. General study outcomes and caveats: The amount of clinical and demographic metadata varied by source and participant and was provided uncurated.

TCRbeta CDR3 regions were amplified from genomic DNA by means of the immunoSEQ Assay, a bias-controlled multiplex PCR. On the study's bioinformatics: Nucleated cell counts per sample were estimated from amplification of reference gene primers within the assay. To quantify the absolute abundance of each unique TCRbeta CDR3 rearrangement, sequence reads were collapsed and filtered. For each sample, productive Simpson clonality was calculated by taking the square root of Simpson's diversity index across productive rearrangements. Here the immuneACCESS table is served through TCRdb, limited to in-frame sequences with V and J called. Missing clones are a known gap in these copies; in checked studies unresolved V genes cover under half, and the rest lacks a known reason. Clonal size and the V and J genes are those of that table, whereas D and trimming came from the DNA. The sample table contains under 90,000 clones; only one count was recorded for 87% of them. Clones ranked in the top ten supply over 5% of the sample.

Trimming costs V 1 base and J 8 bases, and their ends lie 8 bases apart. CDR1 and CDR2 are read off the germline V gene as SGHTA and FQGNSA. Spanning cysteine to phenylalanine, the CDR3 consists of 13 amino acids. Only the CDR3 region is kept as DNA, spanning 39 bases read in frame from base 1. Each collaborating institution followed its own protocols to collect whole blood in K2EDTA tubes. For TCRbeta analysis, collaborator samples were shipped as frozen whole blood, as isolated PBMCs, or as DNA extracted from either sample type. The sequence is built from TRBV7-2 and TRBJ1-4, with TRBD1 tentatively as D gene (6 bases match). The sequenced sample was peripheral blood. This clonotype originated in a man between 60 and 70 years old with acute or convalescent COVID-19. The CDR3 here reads CASSLGGGEKLFF. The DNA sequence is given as TGTGCCAGCAGCTTAGGTGGGGGCGAAAAACTGTTTTTT.